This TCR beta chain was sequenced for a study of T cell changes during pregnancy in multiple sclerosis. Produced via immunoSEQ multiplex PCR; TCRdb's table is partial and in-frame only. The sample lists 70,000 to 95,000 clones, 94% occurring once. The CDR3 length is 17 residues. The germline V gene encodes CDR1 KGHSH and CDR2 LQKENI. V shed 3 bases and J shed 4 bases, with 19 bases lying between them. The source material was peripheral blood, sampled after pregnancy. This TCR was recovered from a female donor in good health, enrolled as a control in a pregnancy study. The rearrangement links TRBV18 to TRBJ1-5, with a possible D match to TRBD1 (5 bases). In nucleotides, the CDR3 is TGTGCCAGCTCACCCCTTCCCTTTGTCAGGGATAATCAGCCCCAGCATTTT. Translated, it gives CASSPLPFVRDNQPQHF.